One sample yielded the 13 T cell receptor beta chains listed below, sequenced in a study of blood T cell repertoires in COVID-19. TCRdb keeps only in-frame clones here, not all; method: immunoSEQ multiplex PCR. Here the sample spans approximately 200,000 clones, 85% being singletons. Sequenced material: PBMCs or T cells enriched from blood (not recorded which). The receptors stem from a man aged 40-50 years who had recovered from COVID-19.

The chain recombines TRBV4-1 with TRBJ2-7, with D possibly TRBD2 on 6 matching bases. V dropped 4 bases and J dropped 4 bases, with 17 bases sitting between them. There are 15 residues in the CDR3. Germline CDR1 reads MGHRA; CDR2 reads YSYEKL. The CDR3 reads CASSREGGPEYEQYF. In nucleotides, the CDR3 is TGCGCCAGCAGCCGAGAAGGAGGGCCTGAATACGAGCAGTACTTC.

With regard to this clone: Sequence at one end of the junction differs from germline and may be a read error. J is TRBJ1-1 and V is TRBV7-7; unclear D gene. Germline V gene sequence: CDR1 SSHAT, CDR2 FNYEAQ (reference sequence). This CDR3 has 13 residues. The CDR3 protein is CASSFSMNTEAFF. CDR3 coding DNA: TGTGCTAGCAGCTTTAGTATGAACACTGAAGCTTTCTTT.

This chain joins TRBV30 and TRBJ2-5; possible D gene TRBD1, 7 bases. The CDR3 is 12 residues long. The V end was cut by 5 bases, the J end by 5 bases, with 12 bases between. The V gene's germline CDR1 is GTSNPN and CDR2 SVGIG (reference sequence). CDR3 nucleotide sequence: TGTGCCTGGGTTTCAGGGGGGGAGACCCAGTACTTC. Protein: CAWVSGGETQYF.

The V gene is TRBV6-4, the J gene TRBJ2-7, with 8 nucleotides matching TRBD1. Germline CDR1 and CDR2: MRHNA and SNTAGT. V lost 11 bases, J lost 3 bases, and 12 bases stayed unmatched. CDR3 size: 14 residues. The CDR3 DNA is TGTGCCCTCAACTTATCGACAGGGGTCTACGAGCAGTACTTC. It codes for CALNLSTGVYEQYF.

This clone was seen once. This chain links TRBV30 with TRBJ2-1; D remains ambiguous. CDR1 is GTSNPN, CDR2 SVGIG, per germline (reference sequence). The CDR3 has 11 residues. V gave up 1 base and J gave up 7 bases, with 5 bases separating them. The CDR3 sequence is CAWSAGNEQFF. Written as DNA, the CDR3 is TGTGCCTGGAGTGCAGGAAATGAGCAGTTCTTC.

The chain couples TRBV19 to TRBJ2-1; 10 bases are shared with TRBD2. CDR3 length equals 19 residues. Per the germline V gene, CDR1 is LNHDA and CDR2 is SQIVND (reference sequence). V shed 6 bases, J shed 4 bases, and the junction held 18 bases outside the gene matches. The CDR3 loop is CASRELGKAGGANYNEQFF. CDR3 in DNA: TGTGCCAGTAGAGAGTTAGGAAAAGCGGGAGGGGCTAATTACAATGAGCAGTTCTTC.

The rearrangement joins TRBV5-6 to TRBJ2-7; possibly TRBD1 for D (5 bases). The CDR3 sequence is 15 residues long. In germline, CDR1 is SGHDT, CDR2 YYEEEE. V was trimmed by 4 bases and J by 2 bases, leaving 16 bases between them. The CDR3 protein is CASSIAGLTTYEQYF. For the CDR3, the DNA is TGTGCCAGCAGCATAGCAGGGCTTACTACCTACGAGCAGTACTTC.

This chain links TRBV7-3 with TRBJ2-1, with 8 bases that match TRBD2. The CDR3 totals 16 residues. The V gene's germline CDR1 is SGHTA and CDR2 FQGTGA. V lost 5 bases to trimming and J lost 2 bases; unmatched junction nucleotides: 8. DNA of the CDR3: TGTGCCAGCAGCCACTCCGGGACTAGGCCCTACAATGAGCAGTTCTTC. Translated, it gives CASSHSGTRPYNEQFF.

This clone occurred once. The chain couples TRBV9 to TRBJ2-6; D not certain. This CDR3 spans 15 amino acids. Germline V gene sequence: CDR1 SGDLS, CDR2 YYNGEE. Trimming stripped 3 bases from V and 0 bases from J, with 7 bases between. The CDR3 region is CASSADNSGANVLTF. CDR3 bases: TGTGCCAGCAGCGCTGACAACTCTGGGGCCAACGTCCTGACTTTC.

The chain couples TRBV13 to TRBJ2-7; TRBD1 agrees at 7 bases. V shed 5 bases and J 4 bases; nucleotides not matched to a gene: 8. Per the germline V gene, CDR1 is PRHDT and CDR2 is FYEKMQ (reference sequence). This CDR3 is built from 14 residues. CDR3 region: CASSRRQGSYEQYF. CDR3 DNA sequence: TGTGCCAGCAGCCGACGACAGGGATCTTACGAGCAGTACTTC.

In its sample, this clone was seen once. The V gene is TRBV11-2, the J gene TRBJ2-7; weak D call: TRBD1 (5 bases). From germline, CDR1 is SGHAT and CDR2 FQNNGV. Trimming removed 7 bases from V and 7 bases from J, with 20 bases in between. The length of the CDR3 is 14 residues. CDR3 amino acids: CASTPSLGVREQYF. CDR3 nucleotide sequence: TGTGCCAGCACTCCTTCTCTAGGGGTAAGAGAGCAGTACTTC. The whole variable domain, filled in from reference TRBV11-2 and TRBJ2-7, reads EAGVAQSPRYKIIEKRQSVAFWCNPISGHATLYWYQQILGQGPKLLIQFQNNGVVDDSQLPKDRFSAERLKGVDSTLKIQPAKLEDSAVYLCASTPSLGVREQYFGPGTRLTVT.

The gene calls are TRBV11-3 and TRBJ2-7; D possibly corresponds to TRBD1 (7 bases). V lost 4 bases, J lost 1 base, and 23 bases lay in between. The CDR3 consists of 18 residues. The germline V gene encodes CDR1 SGHNT and CDR2 YENEEA. CDR3 nucleotides: TGTGCCAGCAGCTCCCATCGAGGGCGGGGACAGAAATCCTACGAGCAGTACTTC. Translation: CASSSHRGRGQKSYEQYF.

This clone turned up a few times. V gene TRBV19 combines with J gene TRBJ2-2; 7 nucleotides line up with TRBD1. Per the germline V gene, CDR1 is LNHDA and CDR2 is SQIVND (reference sequence). The CDR3 spans 14 residues. V shed 5 bases, J shed 4 bases, and the junction held 4 bases outside the gene matches. The CDR3 coding sequence is TGTGCCAGTAGTTGGGACAGAACCACCGGGGAGCTGTTTTTT. It codes for CASSWDRTTGELFF.